This T cell receptor beta chain originates from a study of blood T cell repertoires in COVID-19. Study in general: Acute and convalescent COVID-19 samples came from the United States, Italy and Spain. From T cells, B-cell-depleted T cells, or PBMCs came the material, which was cDNA or gDNA.

Authors' processing steps: Amplification of reference gene primers was used by the study to estimate nucleated cell counts. TCRdb keeps only in-frame clones here, not all; method: immunoSEQ multiplex PCR. Clone size and the V and J calls come from that table; the DNA yielded D and trimming. The sample contains some 27,000 clones, roughly 80% of which appear only once. CDR3 length equals 15 residues. Germline-derived CDR1 and CDR2 are MGHRA and YSYEKL. The ends were cut back, 3 bases at V and 2 bases at J, with 12 bases in the middle. This clonotype was obtained from a man between 65 and 79 years old with acute or convalescent COVID-19. The chain combines TRBV4-1 with TRBJ2-3; possibly TRBD2 for D (6 bases). The material sequenced was peripheral blood. The CDR3 region has the DNA TGCGCCAGCAGCCATCCGGGACTCTTCACAGATACGCAGTATTTT. Its translation: CASSHPGLFTDTQYF.